A selection of T cell receptor beta chains follows, all from one sample in a study of blood T cells in healthy people across ages. TCRdb analysed the 5' RACE reads with MiXCR anew, one entry per CDR3 protein. The repertoire holds roughly 800,000 distinct CDR3 sequences, with approximately 25% as singletons. These data also formed part of another study, on T cells of mothers and their children.

The material sequenced was blood. The receptors derive from a boy younger than 18 in good health. CDR3s include the opening cysteine and the closing phenylalanine or tryptophan. Each record gives: clone size, D gene, V gene, J gene, CDR3 DNA, CDR3 protein. The D gene is left open where the match is weak. Rows give clone size only sometimes, using once, few, many, or a class for an expanded clone.

few,TRBD1,TRBV6-7,TRBJ1-5,TGTGCCAGCAGTTACTCCCAGGGGACAGGGAACCAGCCCCAGCATTTT,CASSYSQGTGNQPQHF
few,.,TRBV7-8,TRBJ2-5,TGTGCCAGCAATAACCCGGACTCCCAGATCCAAGAGACCCAGTACTTC,CASNNPDSQIQETQYF
few,.,TRBV6-5,TRBJ1-5,TGTGCCAGCTGGGGGGCTCACAATCAGCCCCAGCATTTT,CASWGAHNQPQHF
.,.,TRBV25-1,TRBJ2-5,TGTGCCAGCAGTGATAGGTTGGAAATACGGTTCCAAGAGACCCAGTACTTC,CASSDRLEIRFQETQYF
.,.,TRBV7-2,TRBJ1-4,TGTGCCAGCAGCCAAAATGGGTGGGAAGAAAAACTGTTTTTT,CASSQNGWEEKLFF
.,.,TRBV20-1,TRBJ2-5,TGCAGTGCTAGAGGTGGGACGGAGACGCGGGAAGAGACCCAGTACTTC,CSARGGTETREETQYF
few,.,TRBV5-1,TRBJ2-1,TGCGCCAGCAGCTTGTCCGTTCGCAGACTGAGCTCCTACAATGAGCAGTTCTTC,CASSLSVRRLSSYNEQFF
.,.,TRBV7-2,TRBJ2-5,TGTGCCAGCAGCCAACGATTTCCGTGGGTGCACTTC,CASSQRFPWVHF
few,TRBD2,TRBV5-1,TRBJ2-4,TGCGCCAGCAGCCCACTAGCGGGTCTAGCCAAAAACATTCAGTACTTC,CASSPLAGLAKNIQYF
.,TRBD2,TRBV20-1,TRBJ2-7,TGCAGTGCTAGCTGGGCTAGCGGGAGAAGTGTCCACGAGCAGTACTTC,CSASWASGRSVHEQYF
.,TRBD1,TRBV7-8,TRBJ1-1,TGTGCCAGCAGCTTAGCGGACAGGGGGAGCACTGAAGCTTTCTTT,CASSLADRGSTEAFF
few,.,TRBV6-6,TRBJ2-7,TGTGCCAGCAGTTACGGATCCGACGGGATGCAGTACTTC,CASSYGSDGMQYF
few,.,TRBV6-6,TRBJ1-4,TGTGCCAGCAGTTTAGACGGACAGAACGAAAAACTGTTTTTT,CASSLDGQNEKLFF
.,.,TRBV28,TRBJ2-2,TGTGCCAGCAGTTTATTGTCTCGAATGACCGGGGAGCTGTTTTTT,CASSLLSRMTGELFF
.,.,TRBV29-1,TRBJ2-3,TGCAGCGTTGAAGAAACCGGGCTGGCGACCACAGATACGCAGTATTTT,CSVEETGLATTDTQYF
few,.,TRBV7-2,TRBJ2-7,TGTGCCAGCAGCTTAGAGTTCTACGAGCAGTACTTC,CASSLEFYEQYF
few,.,TRBV7-3,TRBJ2-7,TGTGCCAGCAGCTCCGACGGTTCCCACGAGCAGTACTTC,CASSSDGSHEQYF
.,.,TRBV6-2/TRBV6-3,TRBJ1-1,TGTGCCAGCGGGGACACATGGAACACTGAAGCTTTCTTT,CASGDTWNTEAFF
.,.,TRBV30,TRBJ2-5,TGTGCCTGGAGAGGGGGGGGCGGAGAGACCCAGTACTTC,CAWRGGGGETQYF
.,.,TRBV6-1,TRBJ1-3,TGTGCCAGCAGTGAAGGGACAGCTGGAAACGCCATATATTTT,CASSEGTAGNAIYF
few,.,TRBV5-1,TRBJ2-7,TGCGCCAGCAGCTTTTATTCCAGGAGCTCCTACGAGCAGTACTTC,CASSFYSRSSYEQYF
few,.,TRBV29-1,TRBJ2-5,TGCAGCGTTGAAGATCTTAATGGGGAAGAGACCCAGTACTTC,CSVEDLNGEETQYF
.,.,TRBV6-2/TRBV6-3,TRBJ2-7,TGTGCCAGCAGTTGGCGTTTCGAGCAGTACTTC,CASSWRFEQYF
few,TRBD2,TRBV28,TRBJ2-5,TGTGCCAGCAGTTTTGCTAGCGGGATTGAGACCCAGTACTTC,CASSFASGIETQYF
.,.,TRBV30,TRBJ2-3,TGTGCCTGGAGTGTACTGGGAGATACGCAGTATTTT,CAWSVLGDTQYF
.,.,TRBV12-3/TRBV12-4,TRBJ1-4,TGTGCCAGCAGCCGGACCCGGGCAACTAATGAAAAACTGTTTTTT,CASSRTRATNEKLFF
few,.,TRBV6-2/TRBV6-3,TRBJ2-5,TGTGCCAGCAGTTACTCGAGAGGGAAGAAGACCCAGTACTTC,CASSYSRGKKTQYF
.,.,TRBV12-3/TRBV12-4,TRBJ2-5,TGTGCCAGCAGCCACCCAGAGATCCAAGAGACCCAGTACTTC,CASSHPEIQETQYF
few,.,TRBV6-2/TRBV6-3,TRBJ1-5,TGTGCCAGCAGTTACCCAGACGGAGACAATCAGCCCCAGCATTTT,CASSYPDGDNQPQHF
few,.,TRBV7-9,TRBJ2-5,TGTGCCAGCAGCGTGACGGGCGAGACCCAGTACTTC,CASSVTGETQYF
many,.,TRBV10-3,TRBJ1-3,TGTGCCACGTGGGAAGAGGGCTCTGGAAACACCATATATTTT,CATWEEGSGNTIYF
few,TRBD1,TRBV27,TRBJ2-2,TGTGCCAGCAGTACCCAGGACAGGGTAGACACCGGGGAGCTGTTTTTT,CASSTQDRVDTGELFF
few,.,TRBV7-3,TRBJ1-1,TGTGCCAGCAGCGCTCTACCTAATTCTGAAGCTTTCTTT,CASSALPNSEAFF
few,TRBD2,TRBV7-9,TRBJ2-4,TGTGCCAGCAGCTTAGTAGGCCAGCGGGAGGCCAAAAACATTCAGTACTTC,CASSLVGQREAKNIQYF
.,TRBD2,TRBV20-1,TRBJ2-5,TGCAGTTATGTAGCGGGAGGGCCGTGGGAGACCCAGTACTTC,CSYVAGGPWETQYF
few,.,TRBV6-5,TRBJ2-5,TGTGCCAGCACCAACGGGGCTTTCGGGGGAGAGACCCAGTACTTC,CASTNGAFGGETQYF
.,.,TRBV9,TRBJ2-3,TGTGCCAGCAGCGCCAGGACAGATACGCAGTATTTT,CASSARTDTQYF
.,TRBD2,TRBV2,TRBJ2-1,TGTGCCAGCCAGGGCACTAGCGGGAAGTACAATGGGCAGTTCTTC,CASQGTSGKYNGQFF
.,TRBD1,TRBV28,TRBJ1-1,TGTGCCAGCAGCCTGGACAGGGGCAAAGGGGGGACTGAAGCTTTCTTT,CASSLDRGKGGTEAFF
many,TRBD1,TRBV9,TRBJ2-5,TGTGCCAGCAGCGGAGGACAGGTTCAAGAGACCCAGTACTTC,CASSGGQVQETQYF
few,.,TRBV29-1,TRBJ2-7,TGCAGCGTTGAAGTAGAGACTCGAGAGCAGTACTTC,CSVEVETREQYF
.,.,TRBV29-1,TRBJ1-4,TGCAGCGTAGCCGGGCGAACTAATGAAAAACTGTTTTTT,CSVAGRTNEKLFF
once,.,TRBV9,TRBJ2-7,TGTGCCAGCAGCACTGGCCAAACCGGGTCCTACGAGCAGTACTTC,CASSTGQTGSYEQYF
few,.,TRBV7-3,TRBJ2-5,TGTGCCAGCAGCCCGGACGGGGCACGGGAGACCCAGTACTTC,CASSPDGARETQYF
.,TRBD2,TRBV6-5,TRBJ2-7,TGTGCCAGCAGTTACTCAGCGGGAGAAGGGTACGAGCAGTACTTC,CASSYSAGEGYEQYF
.,TRBD1,TRBV14,TRBJ2-1,TGTGCCAGCAGCCAAGATCGGGGGACAGGGCCCACGGGGCGATACGATGAGCAGTTCTTC,CASSQDRGTGPTGRYDEQFF
few,.,TRBV7-2,TRBJ2-7,TGTGCCAGCAGCTTACGGCAGGGTATCTCCTACGAGCAGTACTTC,CASSLRQGISYEQYF
few,TRBD2,TRBV11-1,TRBJ2-3,TGTGCCAGCAGCTTACGGGGGCATGGGCTAGCGGGGGCCGGCACAGATACGCAGTATTTT,CASSLRGHGLAGAGTDTQYF
.,.,TRBV7-2,TRBJ2-1,TGTGCCAGCAAAACAGCCCCTAGTTCCTACAATGAGCAGTTCTTC,CASKTAPSSYNEQFF
.,TRBD1,TRBV6-1,TRBJ2-1,TGTGCCAGCATCCTTGCCGGGACAGGTTACAATGAGCAGTTCTTC,CASILAGTGYNEQFF
.,.,TRBV27,TRBJ2-1,TGTGCCAGCAGTTCCCCCGATGGGGGACAAAAGCAGTTCTTC,CASSSPDGGQKQFF
.,TRBD1,TRBV28,TRBJ1-2,TGTGCCATCTCCCCCACCGGGACAGCTTATGGCTACACCTTC,CAISPTGTAYGYTF
.,.,TRBV4-3,TRBJ2-1,TGCGCCAGCAGCCAAGCGACGGCGGGACCCTACAATGAGCAGTTCTTC,CASSQATAGPYNEQFF
.,.,TRBV9,TRBJ2-3,TGTGCCAGCAGCCGGAGCCAGGGACGGTCGGATACGCAGTATTTT,CASSRSQGRSDTQYF
.,.,TRBV10-2,TRBJ1-4,TGCGCCAGCAGTGAGCCAACACTTGAAAAACTGTTTTTT,CASSEPTLEKLFF
few,.,TRBV12-3/TRBV12-4,TRBJ1-3,TGTGCCAGCAGCCTCGGGACACCTGTCGACACCATATATTTT,CASSLGTPVDTIYF
.,TRBD2,TRBV12-3/TRBV12-4,TRBJ2-2,TGTGCCAGCTCCGGGGGAGGGCCACCCGGGGAGCTGTTTTTT,CASSGGGPPGELFF
few,.,TRBV9,TRBJ2-3,TGTGCCAGCAGCGTAGGTAGCCTCCGCACAGATACGCAGTATTTT,CASSVGSLRTDTQYF